The rows below give T cell receptor beta chains drawn from one sample of a study of OX40 agonist ivuxolimab in advanced cancers. Method: immunoSEQ multiplex PCR; TCRdb's copy keeps in-frame clones and lacks some. In the table there are about 61,000 clones, 87% of which are singletons. The sequencing used CD4+ or CD8+ T cells sorted from blood, collected in a trial of the OX40 agonist ivuxolimab. The receptors originated from an adult with an advanced solid tumor such as melanoma, head and neck, liver or kidney cancer. Both conserved end residues are part of each CDR3. A D gene is named only where the DNA matches it firmly. Rows give clone size only sometimes, using once, few, many, or a class for an expanded clone.

v_gene: TRBV19; j_gene: TRBJ1-4; abundance: .; d_gene: .; len: 15; CDR3nt: TGTGCCAGTAGTACGGGACACCTTCAGAGGGAAAAACTGTTTTTT; CDR3aa: CASSTGHLQREKLFF
v_gene: TRBV7-6; j_gene: TRBJ2-7; abundance: .; d_gene: TRBD2; len: 18; CDR3nt: TGTGCCAGCAGCTTAGCTTCGACTAGCGGGGGGCTCATCTACGAGCAGTACTTC; CDR3aa: CASSLASTSGGLIYEQYF
v_gene: TRBV28; j_gene: TRBJ2-7; abundance: .; d_gene: TRBD1; len: 16; CDR3nt: TGTGCCAGCAGTCCCTCCTCGGGACAGGGCTCCTACGAGCAGTACTTC; CDR3aa: CASSPSSGQGSYEQYF
v_gene: TRBV19; j_gene: TRBJ1-3; abundance: .; d_gene: .; len: 16; CDR3nt: TGTGCCAGTAGTACATTCGGACCGATCTCTGGAAACACCATATATTTT; CDR3aa: CASSTFGPISGNTIYF
v_gene: TRBV4-2; j_gene: TRBJ1-1; abundance: .; d_gene: .; len: 16; CDR3nt: TGTGCCAGCAGCCAAGAAACAGGCAATATGAACACTGAAGCTTTCTTT; CDR3aa: CASSQETGNMNTEAFF
v_gene: TRBV5-4; j_gene: TRBJ1-2; abundance: few; d_gene: .; len: 17; CDR3nt: TGTGCCAGCAGCCCCCAGCCTAGCCCACTCCTCTTCTATGGCTACACCTTC; CDR3aa: CASSPQPSPLLFYGYTF
v_gene: TRBV6-5; j_gene: TRBJ2-1; abundance: .; d_gene: .; len: 13; CDR3nt: TGTGCCAGCCAACAGGGTTTCTACAATGAGCAGTTCTTC; CDR3aa: CASQQGFYNEQFF
v_gene: TRBV6-5; j_gene: TRBJ2-3; abundance: few; d_gene: .; len: 13; CDR3nt: TGTGCCGCCCGAGGGGTGGGCACAGATACGCAGTATTTT; CDR3aa: CAARGVGTDTQYF
v_gene: TRBV7-8; j_gene: TRBJ2-1; abundance: few; d_gene: .; len: 14; CDR3nt: TGTGCCAGCAGCCCTCTAGCCGGAGGGAGTGAGCAGTTCTTC; CDR3aa: CASSPLAGGSEQFF
v_gene: TRBV5-1; j_gene: TRBJ2-3; abundance: once; d_gene: .; len: 15; CDR3nt: TGCGCCAGCAGCTTGGGGGGCTCTAGCACAGATACGCAGTATTTT; CDR3aa: CASSLGGSSTDTQYF
v_gene: TRBV9; j_gene: TRBJ2-5; abundance: .; d_gene: TRBD2; len: 15; CDR3nt: TGTGCCAGCAGCCCCAGGGCGGGGGGGCAGTTGACCCAGTACTTC; CDR3aa: CASSPRAGGQLTQYF
v_gene: TRBV30; j_gene: TRBJ1-2; abundance: once; d_gene: .; len: 15; CDR3nt: TGTGCCTGGAGTATCGGCCTTACCCTTAACTATGGCTACACCTTC; CDR3aa: CAWSIGLTLNYGYTF
v_gene: TRBV11-3; j_gene: TRBJ2-5; abundance: .; d_gene: TRBD1; len: 15; CDR3nt: TGTGCCAGCAGCTTAGATGGGACAGCCCAAGAGACTCAGTACTTC; CDR3aa: CASSLDGTAQETQYF
v_gene: TRBV10-3; j_gene: TRBJ1-2; abundance: .; d_gene: .; len: 17; CDR3nt: TGTGCCATCAGTGAGTCGACCTTCGTGGCAGGGGAAGATGGCTACACCTTC; CDR3aa: CAISESTFVAGEDGYTF
v_gene: TRBV7-8; j_gene: TRBJ1-5; abundance: .; d_gene: .; len: 13; CDR3nt: TGTGCCAGCAGCGGTATGGAAAATCAGCCCCAGCATTTT; CDR3aa: CASSGMENQPQHF
v_gene: TRBV9; j_gene: TRBJ2-3; abundance: .; d_gene: .; len: 9; CDR3nt: TGTGCCAGCACCCCACCGCAGTATTTT; CDR3aa: CASTPPQYF
v_gene: TRBV7-6; j_gene: TRBJ2-3; abundance: .; d_gene: .; len: 15; CDR3nt: TGTGCCAGCAGCTTTGGGACCTCCCACACAGATACGCAGTATTTT; CDR3aa: CASSFGTSHTDTQYF
v_gene: TRBV5-4; j_gene: TRBJ2-3; abundance: once; d_gene: .; len: 16; CDR3nt: TGTGCCAGCAGCTTGGCCACCGGGGGCCAGGCAGATACGCAGTATTTT; CDR3aa: CASSLATGGQADTQYF
v_gene: TRBV5-1; j_gene: TRBJ2-5; abundance: few; d_gene: TRBD1; len: 17; CDR3nt: TGCGCCAGCAGCTTGTTCGGGACAGGAGGGTCTTCGGAGACCCAGTACTTC; CDR3aa: CASSLFGTGGSSETQYF
v_gene: TRBV19; j_gene: TRBJ1-5; abundance: once; d_gene: .; len: 14; CDR3nt: TGTGCCAGTAGTATAGACCAGGGGCCTCAGCCCCAGCATTTT; CDR3aa: CASSIDQGPQPQHF
v_gene: TRBV10-1; j_gene: TRBJ2-1; abundance: .; d_gene: .; len: 12; CDR3nt: TGCGCCAGCAGTGAAGCATTCGATGAGCAGTTCTTC; CDR3aa: CASSEAFDEQFF
v_gene: TRBV4-3; j_gene: TRBJ1-2; abundance: .; d_gene: .; len: 14; CDR3nt: TGCGCCAGCAGCCAAGGGACACCGAGCTATGGCTACACCTTC; CDR3aa: CASSQGTPSYGYTF
v_gene: TRBV19; j_gene: TRBJ2-7; abundance: .; d_gene: TRBD2; len: 11; CDR3nt: TGTGCCAGTAGTGTCGGGAGGGAGCAGTACTTC; CDR3aa: CASSVGREQYF
v_gene: TRBV29-1; j_gene: TRBJ2-3; abundance: few; d_gene: .; len: 12; CDR3nt: TGCAGCGTTGAAGGAGCTGGGGATACGCAGTATTTT; CDR3aa: CSVEGAGDTQYF
v_gene: TRBV6-5; j_gene: TRBJ2-3; abundance: .; d_gene: .; len: 12; CDR3nt: TGTGCCAGCAGTTATCGAGGAGATACGCAGTATTTT; CDR3aa: CASSYRGDTQYF
v_gene: TRBV5-6; j_gene: TRBJ2-7; abundance: .; d_gene: TRBD2; len: 11; CDR3nt: TGTGCCAGCAGCTTGGGGACTAGGACTTACTTC; CDR3aa: CASSLGTRTYF
v_gene: TRBV4-2; j_gene: TRBJ1-4; abundance: .; d_gene: .; len: 16; CDR3nt: TGTGCCAGCAGCCAAGAGAGAGGTGCGACTAATGAAAAACTGTTTTTT; CDR3aa: CASSQERGATNEKLFF
v_gene: TRBV29-1; j_gene: TRBJ2-5; abundance: .; d_gene: .; len: 13; CDR3nt: TGCAGCGTTGACTGGGGATCGGTAGAGACCCAGTACTTC; CDR3aa: CSVDWGSVETQYF
v_gene: TRBV6-1; j_gene: TRBJ1-5; abundance: .; d_gene: .; len: 15; CDR3nt: TGTGCCAGCAGACTACAGGGTTGGGGCAATCAGCCCCAGCATTTT; CDR3aa: CASRLQGWGNQPQHF
v_gene: TRBV18; j_gene: TRBJ2-2; abundance: .; d_gene: TRBD2; len: 15; CDR3nt: TGTGCCAGCTCACCTCCGGAGCGGGGGACCGGGGAGCTGTTTTTT; CDR3aa: CASSPPERGTGELFF
v_gene: TRBV6-1; j_gene: TRBJ2-3; abundance: .; d_gene: .; len: 15; CDR3nt: TGTGCCAGCAGTGAAGCAGCCGCAGGGGCAGATACGCAGTATTTT; CDR3aa: CASSEAAAGADTQYF
v_gene: TRBV21-1; j_gene: TRBJ1-5; abundance: .; d_gene: .; len: 17; CDR3nt: TGTGCCAGTACCATAGAAAGGGTTCAGATAAGCAATCAGCCCCAGCATTTT; CDR3aa: CASTIERVQISNQPQHF
v_gene: TRBV7-3; j_gene: TRBJ2-3; abundance: .; d_gene: .; len: 12; CDR3nt: TGTGCCAGCAGCCCAGGGGCAGATACGCAGTATTTT; CDR3aa: CASSPGADTQYF
v_gene: TRBV5-1; j_gene: TRBJ2-6; abundance: .; d_gene: .; len: 15; CDR3nt: TGCGCCAGCAGTTGGTCGGGGTCTGGGGCCAACGTCCTGACTTTC; CDR3aa: CASSWSGSGANVLTF
v_gene: TRBV27; j_gene: TRBJ1-6; abundance: .; d_gene: .; len: 14; CDR3nt: TGTGCCAGCAGTTCGGCGGGGGAGAATTCACCCCTCCACTTT; CDR3aa: CASSSAGENSPLHF
v_gene: TRBV4-2; j_gene: TRBJ1-1; abundance: .; d_gene: .; len: 14; CDR3nt: TGTGCCAGCAGCCTGGGCGGGATGAACACTGAAGCTTTCTTT; CDR3aa: CASSLGGMNTEAFF
v_gene: TRBV7-2; j_gene: TRBJ2-1; abundance: .; d_gene: .; len: 15; CDR3nt: TGTGCCAGCAGCTTAGGGGACGGACTCCTGAATGAGCAGTTCTTC; CDR3aa: CASSLGDGLLNEQFF